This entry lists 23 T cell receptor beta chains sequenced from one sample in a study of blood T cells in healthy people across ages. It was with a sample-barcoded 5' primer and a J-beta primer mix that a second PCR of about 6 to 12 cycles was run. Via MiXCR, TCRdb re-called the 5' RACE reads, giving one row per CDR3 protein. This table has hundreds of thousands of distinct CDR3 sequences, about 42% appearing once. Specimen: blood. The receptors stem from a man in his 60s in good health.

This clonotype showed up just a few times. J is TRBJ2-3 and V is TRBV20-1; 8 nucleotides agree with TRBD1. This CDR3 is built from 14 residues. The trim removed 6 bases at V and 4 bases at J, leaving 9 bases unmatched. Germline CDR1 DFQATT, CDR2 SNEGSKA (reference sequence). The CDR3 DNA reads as TGCAGTGCCTCGTATGCAGGGGGCGCAGATACGCAGTATTTT. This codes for CSASYAGGADTQYF.

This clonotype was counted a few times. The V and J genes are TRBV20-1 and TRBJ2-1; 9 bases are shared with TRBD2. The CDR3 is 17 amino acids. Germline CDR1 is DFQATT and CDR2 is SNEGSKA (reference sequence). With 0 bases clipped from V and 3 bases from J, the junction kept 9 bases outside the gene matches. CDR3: CSARDGSGGPRYNEQFF. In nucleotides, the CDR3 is TGCAGTGCTAGAGATGGTAGCGGGGGTCCTCGCTACAATGAGCAGTTCTTC.

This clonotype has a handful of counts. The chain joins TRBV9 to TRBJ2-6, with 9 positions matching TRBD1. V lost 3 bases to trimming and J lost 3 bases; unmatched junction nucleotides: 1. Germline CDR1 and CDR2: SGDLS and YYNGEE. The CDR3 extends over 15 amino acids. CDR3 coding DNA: TGTGCCAGCAGCGCGGGACAGGGTGGGGCCAACGTCCTGACTTTC. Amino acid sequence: CASSAGQGGANVLTF.

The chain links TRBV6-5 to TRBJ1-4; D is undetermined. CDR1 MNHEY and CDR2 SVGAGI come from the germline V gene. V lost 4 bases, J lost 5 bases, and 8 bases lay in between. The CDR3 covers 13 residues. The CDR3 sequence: CASSFGPNEKLFF. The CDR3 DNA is TGTGCCAGCAGTTTCGGTCCGAATGAAAAACTGTTTTTT.

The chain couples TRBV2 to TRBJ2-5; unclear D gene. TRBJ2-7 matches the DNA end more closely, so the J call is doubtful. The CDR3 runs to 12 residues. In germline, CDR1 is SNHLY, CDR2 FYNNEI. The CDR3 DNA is TGTGCCAGCAGTGGGTACAGTTACGAGCAGTACTTC. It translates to CASSGYSYEQYF.

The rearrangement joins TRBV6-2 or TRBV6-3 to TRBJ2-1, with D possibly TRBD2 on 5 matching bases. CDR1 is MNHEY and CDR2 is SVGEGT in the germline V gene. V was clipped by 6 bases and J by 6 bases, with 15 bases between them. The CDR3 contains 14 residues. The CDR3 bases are TGTGCCAGCAGCCTAGGGCGAGAGGGCAATGAGCAGTTCTTC. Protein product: CASSLGREGNEQFF.

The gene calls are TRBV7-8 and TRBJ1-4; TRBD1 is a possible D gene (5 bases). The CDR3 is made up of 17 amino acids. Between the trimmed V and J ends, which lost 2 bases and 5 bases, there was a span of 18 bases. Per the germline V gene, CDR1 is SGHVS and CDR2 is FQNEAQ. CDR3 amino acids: CASSLRDPGTSNEKLFF. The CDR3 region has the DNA TGTGCCAGCAGCTTAAGGGACCCGGGGACCTCAAATGAAAAACTGTTTTTT. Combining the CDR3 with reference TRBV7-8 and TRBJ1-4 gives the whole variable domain GAGVSQSPRYKVAKRGQDVALRCDPISGHVSLFWYQQALGQGPEFLTYFQNEAQLDKSGLPSDRFFAERPEGSVSTLKIQRTQQEDSAVYLCASSLRDPGTSNEKLFFGSGTQLSVL.

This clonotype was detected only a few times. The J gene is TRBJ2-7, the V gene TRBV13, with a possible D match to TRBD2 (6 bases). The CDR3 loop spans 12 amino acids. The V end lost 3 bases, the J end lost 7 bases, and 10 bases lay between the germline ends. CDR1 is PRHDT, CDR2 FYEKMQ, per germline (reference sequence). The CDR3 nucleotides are TGTGCCAGCAGCTTTGGGAGGACAGAGCAGTACTTC. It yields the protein CASSFGRTEQYF.

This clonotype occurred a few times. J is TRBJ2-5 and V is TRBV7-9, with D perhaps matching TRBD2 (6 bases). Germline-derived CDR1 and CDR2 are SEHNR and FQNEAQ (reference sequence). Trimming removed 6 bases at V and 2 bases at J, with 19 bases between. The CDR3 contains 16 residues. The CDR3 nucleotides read TGTGCCAGCAGAAGTGTCGGAGGGGTGGGTCAAGAGACCCAGTACTTC. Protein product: CASRSVGGVGQETQYF.

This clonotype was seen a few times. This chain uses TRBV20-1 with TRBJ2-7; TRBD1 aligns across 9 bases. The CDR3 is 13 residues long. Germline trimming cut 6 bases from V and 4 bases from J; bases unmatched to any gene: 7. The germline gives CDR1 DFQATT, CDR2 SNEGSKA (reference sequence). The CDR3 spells CSAQDRGPYEQYF. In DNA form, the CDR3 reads TGCAGTGCACAGGACAGGGGTCCTTACGAGCAGTACTTC.

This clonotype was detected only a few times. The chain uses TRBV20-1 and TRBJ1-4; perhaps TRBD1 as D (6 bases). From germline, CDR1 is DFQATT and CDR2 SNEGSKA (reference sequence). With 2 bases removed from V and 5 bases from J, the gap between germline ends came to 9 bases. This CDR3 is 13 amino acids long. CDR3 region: CSARTGRNEKLFF. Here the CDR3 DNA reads TGCAGTGCTAGAACAGGGCGGAATGAAAAACTGTTTTTT.

The chain's CDR3 is CASSPGLVVHTQYF. Written as DNA, the CDR3 is TGTGCCAGCAGTCCAGGACTAGTAGTGCATACGCAGTATTTT. The chain carries TRBV12-3 or TRBV12-4 and TRBJ2-3; 7 bases are shared with TRBD2. The trim removed 5 bases at V and 7 bases at J, leaving 9 bases unmatched. There are 14 residues in the CDR3.

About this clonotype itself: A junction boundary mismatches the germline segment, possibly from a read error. The CDR3 nucleotides read TGTGCCAGCAGCTTATGGGTAGCGCAAGAGACCCGGTACTTC. Its translation is CASSLWVAQETRYF. J is TRBJ2-5 and V is TRBV7-2; D might be TRBD2 (5 bases). In germline, CDR1 is SGHTA, CDR2 FQGNSA. This CDR3 has 14 amino acids.

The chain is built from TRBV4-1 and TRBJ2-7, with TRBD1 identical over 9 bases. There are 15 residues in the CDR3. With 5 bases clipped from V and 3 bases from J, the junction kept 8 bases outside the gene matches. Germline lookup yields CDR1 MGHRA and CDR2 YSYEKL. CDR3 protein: CASSGRDRANYEQYF. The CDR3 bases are TGCGCCAGCAGCGGCCGGGACAGGGCAAACTACGAGCAGTACTTC.

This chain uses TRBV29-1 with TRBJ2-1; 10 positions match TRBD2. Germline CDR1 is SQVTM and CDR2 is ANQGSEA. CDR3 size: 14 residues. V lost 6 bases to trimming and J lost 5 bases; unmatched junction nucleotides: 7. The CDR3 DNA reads TGCAGCGTCCAAGCACTAGCGGGGAACAATGAGCAGTTCTTC. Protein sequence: CSVQALAGNNEQFF.

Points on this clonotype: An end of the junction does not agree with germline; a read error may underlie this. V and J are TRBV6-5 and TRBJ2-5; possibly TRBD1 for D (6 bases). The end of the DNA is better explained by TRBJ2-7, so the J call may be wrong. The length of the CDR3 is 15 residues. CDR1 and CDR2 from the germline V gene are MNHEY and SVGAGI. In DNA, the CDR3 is TGTGCCAGCAGTCACTCCCGGGACATCAAGGACGAGCAGTACTTC. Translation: CASSHSRDIKDEQYF.

Here the CDR3 DNA reads TGTGCCAGCAGCCACCACCGGGACAGCTCCTACAATGAGCAGTTCTTC. This encodes CASSHHRDSSYNEQFF. The chain is built from TRBV9 and TRBJ2-1; 7 bases fit TRBD1. The J segment lost 0 bases and the V segment lost 4 bases, leaving 7 bases of the junction unmatched. The CDR3 has 16 amino acids. Germline CDR1 SGDLS, CDR2 YYNGEE.

The CDR3 nucleotides are TGCGCCAGCAGCTTAGCTGTTTTCGAGGGTGGGTCCGACACTGAAGCTTTCTTT. It translates to CASSLAVFEGGSDTEAFF. J is TRBJ1-1 and V is TRBV5-1; D gene ambiguous. CDR1 and CDR2 (germline): SGHRS, YFSETQ. The CDR3 is 18 residues long. V was pared by 2 bases and J by 3 bases, with 23 bases between.

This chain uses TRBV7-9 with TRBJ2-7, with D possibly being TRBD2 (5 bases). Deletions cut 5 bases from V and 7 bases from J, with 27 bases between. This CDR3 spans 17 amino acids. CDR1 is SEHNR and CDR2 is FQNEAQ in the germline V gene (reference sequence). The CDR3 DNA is TGTGCCAGCAGCCCCGAGGTAGCGCACCATTCCTACAATGAGCAGTACTTC. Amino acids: CASSPEVAHHSYNEQYF.

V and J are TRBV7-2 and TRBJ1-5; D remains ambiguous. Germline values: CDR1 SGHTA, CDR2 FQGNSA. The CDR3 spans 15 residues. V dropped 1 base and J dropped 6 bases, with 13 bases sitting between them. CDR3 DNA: TGTGCCAGCAGCTTAGAAGGGAGAACGAGTCAGCCCCAGCATTTT. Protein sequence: CASSLEGRTSQPQHF.

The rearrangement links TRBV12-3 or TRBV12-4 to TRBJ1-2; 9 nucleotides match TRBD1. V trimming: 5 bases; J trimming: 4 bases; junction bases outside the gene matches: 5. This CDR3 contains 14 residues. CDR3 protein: CASSATDRGYGYTF. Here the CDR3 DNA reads TGTGCCAGCAGTGCCACGGACAGGGGCTATGGCTACACCTTC.

This chain's CDR3 is CATSRDEGRGVYNEQFF. As DNA, the CDR3 is TGTGCCACCAGCAGAGATGAAGGGCGGGGGGTATACAATGAGCAGTTCTTC. The rearrangement joins TRBV15 to TRBJ2-1; 8 nucleotides line up with TRBD2. The V segment lost 0 bases and the J segment 4 bases; nucleotides outside the gene matches: 8. The germline V gene has CDR1 LNHNV and CDR2 YYDKDF (reference sequence). CDR3 size: 17 residues.

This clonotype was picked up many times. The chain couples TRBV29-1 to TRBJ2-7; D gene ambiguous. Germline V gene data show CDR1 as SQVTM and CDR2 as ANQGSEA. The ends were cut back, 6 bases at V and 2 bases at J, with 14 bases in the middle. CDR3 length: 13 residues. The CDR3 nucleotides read TGCAGCGTATCCCCAGGAATCGCCTACGAGCAGTACTTC. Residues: CSVSPGIAYEQYF.